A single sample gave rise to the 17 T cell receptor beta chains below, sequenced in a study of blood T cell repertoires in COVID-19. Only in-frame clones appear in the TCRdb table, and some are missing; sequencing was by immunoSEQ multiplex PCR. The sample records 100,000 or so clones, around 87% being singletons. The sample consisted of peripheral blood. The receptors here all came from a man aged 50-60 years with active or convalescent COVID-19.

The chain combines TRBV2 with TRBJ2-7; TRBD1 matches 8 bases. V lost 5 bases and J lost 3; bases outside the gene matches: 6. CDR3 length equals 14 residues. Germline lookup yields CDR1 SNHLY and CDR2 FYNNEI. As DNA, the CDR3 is TGTGCCAGCAGTCCCGGGACAGGACACTACGAGCAGTACTTC. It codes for CASSPGTGHYEQYF. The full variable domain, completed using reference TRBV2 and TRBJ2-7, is EPEVTQTPSHQVTQMGQEVILRCVPISNHLYFYWYRQILGQKVEFLVSFYNNEISEKSEIFDDQFSVERPDGSNFTLKIRSTKLEDSAMYFCASSPGTGHYEQYFGPGTRLTVT.

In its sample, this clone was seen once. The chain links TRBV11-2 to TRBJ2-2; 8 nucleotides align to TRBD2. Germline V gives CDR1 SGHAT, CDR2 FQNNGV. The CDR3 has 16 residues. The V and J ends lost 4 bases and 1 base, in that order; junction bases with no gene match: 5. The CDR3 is CASSSGGAGNTGELFF. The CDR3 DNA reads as TGTGCCAGCAGCTCCGGGGGGGCGGGGAACACCGGGGAGCTGTTTTTT.

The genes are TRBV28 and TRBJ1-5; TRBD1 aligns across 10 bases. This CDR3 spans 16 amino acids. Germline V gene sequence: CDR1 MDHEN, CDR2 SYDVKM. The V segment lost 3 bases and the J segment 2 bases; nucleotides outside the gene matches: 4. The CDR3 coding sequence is TGTGCCAGCAGTTTCCGGGACAGGGGCGGCAATCAGCCCCAGCATTTT. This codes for CASSFRDRGGNQPQHF.

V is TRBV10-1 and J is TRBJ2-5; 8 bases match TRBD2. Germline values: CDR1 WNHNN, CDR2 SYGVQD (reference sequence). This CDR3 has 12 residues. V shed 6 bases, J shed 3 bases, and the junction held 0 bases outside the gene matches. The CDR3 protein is CASSGGEETQYF. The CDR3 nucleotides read TGCGCCAGCAGCGGGGGGGAAGAGACCCAGTACTTC.

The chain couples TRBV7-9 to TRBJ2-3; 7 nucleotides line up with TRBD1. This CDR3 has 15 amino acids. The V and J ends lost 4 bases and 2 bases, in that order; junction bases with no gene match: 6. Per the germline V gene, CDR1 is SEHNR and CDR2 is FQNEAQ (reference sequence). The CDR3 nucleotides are TGTGCCAGCAGCTCACAGGGGTGGGACACAGATACGCAGTATTTT. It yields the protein CASSSQGWDTDTQYF.

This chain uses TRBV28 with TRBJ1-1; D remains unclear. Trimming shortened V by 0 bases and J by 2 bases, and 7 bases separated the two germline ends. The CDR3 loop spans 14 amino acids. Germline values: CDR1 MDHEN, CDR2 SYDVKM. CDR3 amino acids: CASSLWPSNTEAFF. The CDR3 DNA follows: TGTGCCAGCAGTTTATGGCCGAGTAACACTGAAGCTTTCTTT.

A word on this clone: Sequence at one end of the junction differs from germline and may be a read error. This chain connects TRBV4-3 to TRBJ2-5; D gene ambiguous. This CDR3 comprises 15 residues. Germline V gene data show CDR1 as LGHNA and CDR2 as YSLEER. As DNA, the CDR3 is TGCGCCAGCAGCCAAGACCCCACACCCCAAGTGACCCAGTACTTC. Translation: CASSQDPTPQVTQYF.

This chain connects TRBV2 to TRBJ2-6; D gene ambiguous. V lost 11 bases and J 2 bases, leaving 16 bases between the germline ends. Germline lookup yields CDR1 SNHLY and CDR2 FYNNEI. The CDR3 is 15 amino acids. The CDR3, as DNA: TGTGCCTCCCAAGCCTACAGCACTGGGGCCAACGTCCTGACTTTC. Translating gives CASQAYSTGANVLTF.

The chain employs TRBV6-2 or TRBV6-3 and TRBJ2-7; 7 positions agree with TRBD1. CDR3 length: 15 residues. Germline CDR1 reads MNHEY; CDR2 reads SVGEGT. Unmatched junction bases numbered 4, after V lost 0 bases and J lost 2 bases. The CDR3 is CASSYSTGTAYEQYV. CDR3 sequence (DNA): TGTGCCAGCAGTTACTCGACCGGGACAGCCTACGAGCAGTACGTC.

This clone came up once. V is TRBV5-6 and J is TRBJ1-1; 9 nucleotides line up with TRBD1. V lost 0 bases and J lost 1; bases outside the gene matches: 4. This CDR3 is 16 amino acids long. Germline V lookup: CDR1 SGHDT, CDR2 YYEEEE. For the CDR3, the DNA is TGTGCCAGCAGCTTGGGGACAGGGGTTGGGAACACTGAAGCTTTCTTT. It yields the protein CASSLGTGVGNTEAFF.

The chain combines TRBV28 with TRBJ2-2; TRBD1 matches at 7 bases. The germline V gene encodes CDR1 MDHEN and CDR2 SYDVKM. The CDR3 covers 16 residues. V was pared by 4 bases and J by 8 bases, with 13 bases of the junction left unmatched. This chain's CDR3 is CASSSPSVLQGGELFF. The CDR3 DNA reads TGTGCCAGCAGTTCCCCCTCCGTCCTACAGGGGGGGGAGCTGTTTTTT.

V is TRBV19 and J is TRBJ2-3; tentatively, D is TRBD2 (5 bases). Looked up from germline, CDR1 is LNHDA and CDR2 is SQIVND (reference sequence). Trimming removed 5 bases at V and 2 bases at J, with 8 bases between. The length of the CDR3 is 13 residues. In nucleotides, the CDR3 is TGTGCCAGTAGTTCGACTATCACAGATACGCAGTATTTT. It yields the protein CASSSTITDTQYF.

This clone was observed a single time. CDR3: CASLRGLGYGYTF. CDR3 bases: TGTGCCAGCCTGAGGGGGTTGGGCTATGGCTACACCTTC. This chain joins TRBV2 and TRBJ1-2; a possible D gene is TRBD1 (6 bases). V gave up 8 bases and J gave up 4 bases, with 14 bases separating them. Germline CDR1 SNHLY, CDR2 FYNNEI. CDR3 length: 13 residues.

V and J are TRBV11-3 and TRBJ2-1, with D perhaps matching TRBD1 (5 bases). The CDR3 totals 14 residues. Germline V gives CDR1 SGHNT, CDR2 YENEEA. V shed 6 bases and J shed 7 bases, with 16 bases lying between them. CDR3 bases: TGTGCCAGCAGTCGAAGGGTAGGGGCGAATGAGCAGTTCTTC. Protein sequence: CASSRRVGANEQFF.

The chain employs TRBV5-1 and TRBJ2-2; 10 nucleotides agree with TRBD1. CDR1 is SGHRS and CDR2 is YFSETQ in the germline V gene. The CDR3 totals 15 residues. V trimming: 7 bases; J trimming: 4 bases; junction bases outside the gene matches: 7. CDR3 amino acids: CASLPGQGTTGELFF. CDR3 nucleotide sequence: TGCGCCAGCTTACCGGGACAGGGGACCACCGGGGAGCTGTTTTTT.

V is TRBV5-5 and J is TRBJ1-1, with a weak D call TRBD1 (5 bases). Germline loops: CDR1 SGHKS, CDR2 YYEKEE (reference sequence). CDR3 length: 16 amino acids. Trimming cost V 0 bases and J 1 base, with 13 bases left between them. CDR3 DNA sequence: TGTGCCAGCAGCTTGGCCCCGGGACTCCGGAACACTGAAGCTTTCTTT. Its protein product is CASSLAPGLRNTEAFF.

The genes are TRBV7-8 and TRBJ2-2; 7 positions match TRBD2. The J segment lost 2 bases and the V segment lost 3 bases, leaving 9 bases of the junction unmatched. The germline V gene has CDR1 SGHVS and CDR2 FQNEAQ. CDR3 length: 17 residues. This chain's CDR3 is CASSFAPSSGNTGELFF. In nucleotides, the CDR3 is TGTGCCAGCAGCTTTGCCCCATCTAGCGGAAACACCGGGGAGCTGTTTTTT.